Following are 27 T cell receptor beta chains from one sample sequenced in a study of T cell repertoires in cytomegalovirus infection. One entry per CDR3 protein, called by TCRdb with MiXCR from the reads. In the table there are about 890,000 distinct CDR3 sequences, approximately 33% of which are singletons. These receptors have no known antigen. Source: cultured CD8+ T cells from PBMCs, taken from culture after CMV antigen stimulation. The receptors come from a human donor in good health (CMV status not recorded). Some clones in this sample may be carry-over from other donors' samples.

This rearrangement joins TRBV2 to TRBJ1-1; a weak D match, TRBD1 (6 bases). CDR1 and CDR2 from the germline V gene are SNHLY and FYNNEI. V gave up 11 bases and J gave up 8 bases, with 21 bases separating them. This CDR3 has 13 amino acids. The CDR3 here is CALTGGRRREAFF. The CDR3 DNA reads TGTGCCCTGACGGGGGGCCGGCGCAGGGAAGCTTTCTTT.

The chain carries TRBV5-5 and TRBJ2-1; D may match TRBD1 or TRBD2 (5 bases each). CDR1 SGHKS and CDR2 YYEKEE come from the germline V gene (reference sequence). V lost 1 base and J lost 0, with 17 bases in between. The CDR3 covers 18 residues. DNA of the CDR3: TGTGCCAGCAGCTTGAGGGACGTTTCCCGGAGCTCCTACAATGAGCAGTTCTTC. It yields the protein CASSLRDVSRSSYNEQFF.

The V call is TRBV4-1, the J call TRBJ2-3; the D is unclear. Trimming took 3 bases from V and 8 from J, leaving 15 bases between them. The CDR3 covers 14 residues. Germline CDR1 MGHRA, CDR2 YSYEKL. The CDR3 here is CASSQIEEVGTQYF. The CDR3 nucleotides read TGCGCCAGCAGCCAGATAGAAGAAGTCGGTACGCAGTATTTT.

This clonotype was seen more than once but under ten times. The chain is built from TRBV6-8 and TRBJ1-1, with TRBD1 matching over 10 bases. The CDR3 length is 15 residues. Germline CDR1 MNHGY, CDR2 SAAAGT. The V segment lost 2 bases and the J segment 5 bases; nucleotides outside the gene matches: 5. The CDR3 nucleotides read TGTGCCAGCAGTTACGACAGGGGGCTTTGGACTGAAGCTTTCTTT. It translates to CASSYDRGLWTEAFF.

This clonotype showed up many times. V gene TRBV7-8 combines with J gene TRBJ2-3; 11 positions match TRBD2. The CDR3 is 18 residues long. Germline values: CDR1 SGHVS, CDR2 FQNEAQ. V was clipped by 5 bases and J by 2 bases; unmatched bases: 12. The CDR3 sequence: CASSQRERTSGFTDTQYF. CDR3 nucleotides: TGTGCCAGCAGCCAAAGAGAACGGACTAGCGGGTTCACAGATACGCAGTATTTT.

The CDR3 here is CASSLYFAGATDTQYF. The CDR3 DNA sequence: TGTGCCAGCAGCTTATATTTCGCGGGGGCCACAGATACGCAGTATTTT. The genes are TRBV7-9 and TRBJ2-3; D is possibly TRBD2 (7 bases). This CDR3 contains 16 residues. The germline gives CDR1 SEHNR, CDR2 FQNEAQ (reference sequence). The V gene lost 2 bases and the J gene lost 2 bases, with 14 bases spanning the gap.

The chain carries TRBV7-9 and TRBJ1-2; no firm D call. The V end was cut by 2 bases, the J end by 4 bases, with 8 bases between. CDR1 is SEHNR, CDR2 FQNEAQ, per germline (reference sequence). CDR3 size: 13 residues. CDR3 region: CASSLRDSYGYTF. CDR3 coding DNA: TGTGCCAGCAGCTTACGGGATTCCTATGGCTACACCTTC.

V and J are TRBV19 and TRBJ2-5; D is possibly TRBD1 (6 bases). The germline V and J ends were trimmed by 5 bases and 5 bases, with 15 bases remaining between them. CDR3 length: 14 residues. Germline V gene data show CDR1 as LNHDA and CDR2 as SQIVND (reference sequence). Here the CDR3 DNA reads TGTGCCAGTAGTCCCTCGACAGGCTCCGAGACCCAGTACTTC. Residues: CASSPSTGSETQYF.

This clonotype was seen repeatedly, ten times or more. The chain links TRBV7-3 to TRBJ2-1; TRBD2 matches 9 bases. The CDR3 covers 15 residues. Losses at the gene ends were 5 bases for V and 2 bases for J; bases not matched to a gene: 4. Germline assignment: CDR1 SGHTA and CDR2 FQGTGA. DNA for the CDR3: TGTGCCAGCAGCAGTGAGCGGGGGGCCTACAATGAGCAGTTCTTC. Translating gives CASSSERGAYNEQFF.

This chain links TRBV7-9 with TRBJ1-4; D uncertain. V lost 5 bases to trimming and J lost 16 bases, with 17 bases between them. This CDR3 region has 12 residues. CDR1 is SEHNR, CDR2 FQNEAQ, per germline (reference sequence). In DNA, the CDR3 is TGTGCCAGCAGCCCCGTCGCAGGCAGGCCGTTTTTT. Protein product: CASSPVAGRPFF.

The gene calls are TRBV6-6 and TRBJ1-1, with D perhaps TRBD1 (5 bases). The CDR3 is made up of 13 amino acids. V lost 7 bases and J 5 bases, leaving 14 bases between the germline ends. CDR1 MNHNY and CDR2 SVGAGI come from the germline V gene (reference sequence). This CDR3 reads CASTLGGWTEAFF. The CDR3 DNA reads as TGTGCCAGCACTCTGGGGGGATGGACTGAAGCTTTCTTT.

The gene calls are TRBV7-9 and TRBJ1-2; 10 bases are shared with TRBD1. Germline V gene data show CDR1 as SEHNR and CDR2 as FQNEAQ (reference sequence). The CDR3 is 13 amino acids. Unmatched junction bases numbered 4, after V lost 5 bases and J lost 7 bases. The CDR3 nucleotides read TGTGCCAGCAGCCCGACAGGGGGCCCTGGCTACACCTTC. As protein: CASSPTGGPGYTF.

The chain links TRBV20-1 to TRBJ2-7; no clear D gene. V was cut by 7 bases and J by 3 bases, with 16 bases left in between. This CDR3 contains 13 residues. Germline V gives CDR1 DFQATT, CDR2 SNEGSKA (reference sequence). In DNA form, the CDR3 reads TGCAGTGTTGAGAACAGCCGGAGCTACGAGCAGTACTTC. Translating gives CSVENSRSYEQYF.

This clonotype was seen a handful of times. The gene calls are TRBV7-3 and TRBJ1-2; D not resolved. CDR1 is SGHTA and CDR2 is FQGTGA in the germline V gene. CDR3 length equals 14 residues. The V and J ends lost 8 bases and 8 bases respectively, with 21 bases between them. This CDR3 is CASGVHPAAGGYTF. For the CDR3, the DNA is TGTGCCAGCGGGGTCCACCCGGCCGCGGGCGGCTACACCTTC.

This clonotype was seen a handful of times. This chain joins TRBV7-9 and TRBJ2-1; D uncertain. The germline V gene encodes CDR1 SEHNR and CDR2 FQNEAQ (reference sequence). V was shortened by 7 bases and J by 6 bases, with 16 bases between the two germline ends. This CDR3 spans 14 amino acids. This CDR3 is CASTPSSPPNEQFF. The DNA for the CDR3 is TGTGCCAGCACCCCAAGTAGCCCCCCCAATGAGCAGTTCTTC.

Only a few counts were recorded for this clonotype. This chain links TRBV28 with TRBJ2-3; 12 nucleotides align to TRBD2. Trimming cost V 2 bases and J 6 bases; bases outside gene matches: 6. CDR1 and CDR2 from the germline V gene are MDHEN and SYDVKM. The CDR3 runs 16 residues. This CDR3 reads CASSLLLAGGSDTQYF. The CDR3 nucleotides are TGTGCCAGCAGTTTACTTCTAGCGGGGGGGAGCGATACGCAGTATTTT.

The chain combines TRBV20-1 with TRBJ2-5, with TRBD2 matching over 13 bases. The germline CDR1 and CDR2 sequences are DFQATT and SNEGSKA (reference sequence). The CDR3 is made up of 16 amino acids. The trim removed 3 bases at V and 2 bases at J, leaving 6 bases unmatched. The CDR3 here is CSASYRLAGGQETQYF. The CDR3 DNA is TGCAGTGCTAGCTATCGACTAGCGGGGGGTCAAGAGACCCAGTACTTC.

The rearrangement links TRBV19 to TRBJ2-7, with no clear D. The germline V and J ends were trimmed by 3 bases and 3 bases, with 9 bases remaining between them. Germline V CDR1 and CDR2: LNHDA, SQIVND (reference sequence). CDR3 size: 13 residues. Here the CDR3 reads CASSMAEFYEQYF. In DNA, the CDR3 is TGTGCCAGTAGTATGGCTGAGTTCTACGAGCAGTACTTC.

The chain recombines TRBV12-3 or TRBV12-4 with TRBJ1-2; 8 nucleotides line up with TRBD1. Trimming took 7 bases from V and 6 from J; bases not matched to a gene: 10. The CDR3 is 14 residues long. CDR3 nucleotide sequence: TGTGCCAGCACCCCTCTAGAGACAGGGGATGGCTACACCTTC. Encoded protein: CASTPLETGDGYTF.

This clonotype has a count of ten or more. The chain carries TRBV7-8 and TRBJ1-1; D remains ambiguous. CDR1 and CDR2 (germline): SGHVS, FQNEAQ. Between the trimmed V and J ends, which lost 8 bases and 1 base, there was a span of 17 bases. The CDR3 length is 15 residues. CDR3 DNA sequence: TGTGCCAGCCTCCTGGGAGAGGGTGAGAACACTGAAGCTTTCTTT. This encodes CASLLGEGENTEAFF.

This clonotype was seen a few times. The chain links TRBV28 to TRBJ1-5; D ambiguous. This CDR3 contains 16 residues. Trimming shortened V by 7 bases and J by 0 bases, and 16 bases separated the two germline ends. CDR1 and CDR2 (germline): MDHEN, SYDVKM. The CDR3 reads CASTSRWDNSNQPQHF. CDR3 coding DNA: TGTGCCAGCACCTCCCGTTGGGATAATAGCAATCAGCCCCAGCATTTT.

The CDR3 loop reads CASSPNGGRQETQYF. CDR3 nucleotide sequence: TGTGCCAGCAGTCCCAACGGGGGCCGCCAAGAGACCCAGTACTTC. The chain has TRBV27 and TRBJ2-5; either TRBD1 or TRBD2 may fit D (6 bases each). V lost 5 bases, J lost 1 base, and 14 bases lay in between. Germline V gene sequence: CDR1 MNHEY, CDR2 SMNVEV (reference sequence). The CDR3 is made up of 15 amino acids.

At least ten counts were recorded for this clonotype. The chain combines TRBV7-8 with TRBJ2-1, with D unresolved. Germline loops: CDR1 SGHVS, CDR2 FQNEAQ. Trimming took 2 bases from V and 4 from J, leaving 9 bases between them. The CDR3 extends over 14 amino acids. CDR3 sequence: CASSLRADYNEQFF. CDR3 DNA: TGTGCCAGCAGCTTACGGGCGGATTACAATGAGCAGTTCTTC. Full variable domain (rest looked up from reference TRBV7-8 and TRBJ2-1): GAGVSQSPRYKVAKRGQDVALRCDPISGHVSLFWYQQALGQGPEFLTYFQNEAQLDKSGLPSDRFFAERPEGSVSTLKIQRTQQEDSAVYLCASSLRADYNEQFFGPGTRLTVL.

This clonotype appeared many times. The chain uses TRBV7-2 and TRBJ2-3; maybe TRBD2 (6 bases). Germline V lookup: CDR1 SGHTA, CDR2 FQGNSA. The CDR3 consists of 14 residues. V was shortened by 6 bases and J by 5 bases, with 15 bases between the two germline ends. CDR3 nucleotides: TGTGCCAGCAGTTATGGACTACGGGTAGATACGCAGTATTTT. Translation: CASSYGLRVDTQYF.

This clonotype has a handful of counts. The gene calls are TRBV7-6 and TRBJ1-4; D call uncertain. The CDR3 runs to 13 residues. Germline values: CDR1 SGHVS, CDR2 FNYEAQ. V dropped 4 bases and J dropped 8 bases, with 11 bases sitting between them. The CDR3 sequence is CASSSRKGEKLFF. The CDR3 DNA follows: TGTGCCAGCAGCTCTCGAAAAGGCGAAAAACTGTTTTTT.

A few counts support this clonotype. The chain carries TRBV4-1 and TRBJ2-6; D unclear. This CDR3 spans 16 amino acids. Looked up from germline, CDR1 is MGHRA and CDR2 is YSYEKL. Trimming cost V 4 bases and J 4 bases, with 14 bases left between them. This CDR3 is CASSLVSGLGANVLTF. The CDR3 DNA follows: TGCGCCAGCAGCCTTGTTAGTGGGCTCGGGGCCAACGTCCTGACTTTC.

The rearrangement links TRBV29-1 to TRBJ1-5; 10 bases align to TRBD1. Trimming took 8 bases from V and 4 from J; bases not matched to a gene: 11. The CDR3 totals 15 residues. CDR1 is SQVTM and CDR2 is ANQGSEA in the germline V gene. The DNA for the CDR3 is TGCAGCCTGCGACAGGGGGCTTTTGATAATCAGCCCCAGCATTTT. The encoded protein is CSLRQGAFDNQPQHF.